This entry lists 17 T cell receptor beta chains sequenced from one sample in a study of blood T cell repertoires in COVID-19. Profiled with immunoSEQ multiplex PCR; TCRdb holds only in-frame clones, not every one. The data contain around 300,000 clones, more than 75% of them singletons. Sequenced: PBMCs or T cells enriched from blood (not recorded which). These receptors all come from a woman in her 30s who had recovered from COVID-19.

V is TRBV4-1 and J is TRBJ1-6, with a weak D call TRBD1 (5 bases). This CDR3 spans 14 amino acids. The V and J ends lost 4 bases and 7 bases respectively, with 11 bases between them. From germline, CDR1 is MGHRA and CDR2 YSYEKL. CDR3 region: CASSLGQGNSPLHF. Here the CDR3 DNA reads TGCGCCAGCAGCCTTGGCCAGGGAAATTCACCCCTCCACTTT.

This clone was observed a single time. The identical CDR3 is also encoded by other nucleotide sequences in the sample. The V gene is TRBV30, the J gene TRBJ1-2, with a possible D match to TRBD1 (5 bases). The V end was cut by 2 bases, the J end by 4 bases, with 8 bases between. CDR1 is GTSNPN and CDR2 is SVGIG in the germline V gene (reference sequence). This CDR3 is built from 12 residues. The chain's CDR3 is CAWSPDSYGYTF. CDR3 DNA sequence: TGTGCCTGGAGTCCCGACAGCTATGGCTACACCTTC.

CDR3 sequence (DNA): TGTGCCAGCAGTTGGGAAGCGGGGGGACGTGATTACAATGAGCAGTTCTTC. Its translation is CASSWEAGGRDYNEQFF. This chain links TRBV6-2 or TRBV6-3 with TRBJ2-1; 9 bases map to TRBD2. Trimming at V came to 4 bases and at J to 4 bases, leaving 11 bases not matched to a gene. The CDR3 extends over 17 amino acids. From germline, CDR1 is MNHEY and CDR2 SVGEGT.

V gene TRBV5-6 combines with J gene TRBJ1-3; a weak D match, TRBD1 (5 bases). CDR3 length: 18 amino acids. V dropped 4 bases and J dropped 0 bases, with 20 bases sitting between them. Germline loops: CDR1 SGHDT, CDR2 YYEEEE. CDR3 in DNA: TGTGCCAGCAGCCCACCCTTTGGGGCAGAGAGCTCTGGAAACACCATATATTTT. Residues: CASSPPFGAESSGNTIYF.

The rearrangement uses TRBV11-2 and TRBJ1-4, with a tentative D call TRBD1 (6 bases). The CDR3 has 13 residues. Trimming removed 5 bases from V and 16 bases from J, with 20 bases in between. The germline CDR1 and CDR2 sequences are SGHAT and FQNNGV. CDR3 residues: CASSPLNRTVQFF. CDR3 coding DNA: TGTGCCAGCAGCCCGTTGAACAGGACAGTCCAGTTTTTT. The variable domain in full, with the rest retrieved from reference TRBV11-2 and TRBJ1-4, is EAGVAQSPRYKIIEKRQSVAFWCNPISGHATLYWYQQILGQGPKLLIQFQNNGVVDDSQLPKDRFSAERLKGVDSTLKIQPAKLEDSAVYLCASSPLNRTVQFFGSGTQLSVL.

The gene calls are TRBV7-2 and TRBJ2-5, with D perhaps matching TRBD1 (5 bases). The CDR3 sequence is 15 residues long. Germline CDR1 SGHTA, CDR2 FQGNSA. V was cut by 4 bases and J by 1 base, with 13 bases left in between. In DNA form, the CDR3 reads TGTGCCAGCAGCTCCCCCGCAGGGTTCCAAGAGACCCAGTACTTC. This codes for CASSSPAGFQETQYF.

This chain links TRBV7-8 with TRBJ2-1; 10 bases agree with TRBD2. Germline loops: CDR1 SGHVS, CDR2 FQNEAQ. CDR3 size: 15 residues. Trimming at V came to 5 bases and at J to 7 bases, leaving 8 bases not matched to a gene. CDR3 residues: CASSALAGVINEQFF. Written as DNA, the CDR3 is TGTGCCAGCAGCGCTCTAGCGGGGGTTATAAATGAGCAGTTCTTC.

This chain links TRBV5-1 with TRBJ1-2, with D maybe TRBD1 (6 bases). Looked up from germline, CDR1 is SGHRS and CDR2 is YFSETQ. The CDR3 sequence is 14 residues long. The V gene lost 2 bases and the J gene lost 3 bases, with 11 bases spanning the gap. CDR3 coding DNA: TGCGCCAGCAGCTTCCAGGGGACGGACTATGGCTACACCTTC. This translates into CASSFQGTDYGYTF. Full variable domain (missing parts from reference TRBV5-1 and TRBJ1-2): KAGVTQTPRYLIKTRGQQVTLSCSPISGHRSVSWYQQTPGQGLQFLFEYFSETQRNKGNFPGRFSGRQFSNSRSEMNVSTLELGDSALYLCASSFQGTDYGYTFGSGTRLTVV.

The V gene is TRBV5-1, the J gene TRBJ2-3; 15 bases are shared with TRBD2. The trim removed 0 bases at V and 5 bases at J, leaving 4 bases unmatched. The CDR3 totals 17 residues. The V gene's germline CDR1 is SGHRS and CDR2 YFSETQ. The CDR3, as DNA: TGCGCCAGCAGCTTGGGGACTAGCGGGGGGGCCGGAGATACGCAGTATTTT. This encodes CASSLGTSGGAGDTQYF.

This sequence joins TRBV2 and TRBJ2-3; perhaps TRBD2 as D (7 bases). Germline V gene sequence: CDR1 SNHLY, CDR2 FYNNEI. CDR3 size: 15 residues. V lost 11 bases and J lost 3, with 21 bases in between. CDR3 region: CAPRGGGTTTDTQYF. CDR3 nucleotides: TGTGCCCCTAGAGGGGGGGGAACGACTACAGATACGCAGTATTTT.

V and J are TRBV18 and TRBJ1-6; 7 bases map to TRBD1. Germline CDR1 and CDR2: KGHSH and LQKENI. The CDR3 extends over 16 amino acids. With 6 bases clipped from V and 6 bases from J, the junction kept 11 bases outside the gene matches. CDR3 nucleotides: TGTGCCAGCTCCCTACACAGGGGAAGTAGTAATTCACCCCTCCACTTT. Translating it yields CASSLHRGSSNSPLHF.

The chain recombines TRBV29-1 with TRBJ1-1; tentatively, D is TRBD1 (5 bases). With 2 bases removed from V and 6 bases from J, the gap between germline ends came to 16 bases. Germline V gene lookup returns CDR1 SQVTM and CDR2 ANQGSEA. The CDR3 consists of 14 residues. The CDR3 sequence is CSVELGQQISEAFF. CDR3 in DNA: TGCAGCGTTGAACTGGGGCAGCAAATCTCTGAAGCTTTCTTT.

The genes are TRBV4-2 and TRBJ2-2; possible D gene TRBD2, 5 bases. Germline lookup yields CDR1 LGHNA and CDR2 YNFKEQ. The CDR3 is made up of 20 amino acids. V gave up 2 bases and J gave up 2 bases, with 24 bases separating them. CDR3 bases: TGTGCCAGCAGCCAATCGTCGTCGGTAGTCGGACTCACTAACACCGGGGAGCTGTTTTTT. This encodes CASSQSSSVVGLTNTGELFF.

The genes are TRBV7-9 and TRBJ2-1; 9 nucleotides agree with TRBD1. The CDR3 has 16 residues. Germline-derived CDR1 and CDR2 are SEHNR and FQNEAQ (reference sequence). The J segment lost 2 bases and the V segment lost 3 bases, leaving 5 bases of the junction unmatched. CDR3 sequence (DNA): TGTGCCAGCAGCTTCCGGGACAGGGTCGCCTACAATGAGCAGTTCTTC. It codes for CASSFRDRVAYNEQFF.

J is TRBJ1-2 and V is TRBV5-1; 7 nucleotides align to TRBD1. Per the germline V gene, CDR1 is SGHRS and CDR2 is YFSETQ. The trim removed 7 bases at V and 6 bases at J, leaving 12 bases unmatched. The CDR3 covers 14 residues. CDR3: CASGPEAGGNGYTF. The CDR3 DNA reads TGCGCCAGCGGCCCGGAGGCAGGGGGAAATGGCTACACCTTC.

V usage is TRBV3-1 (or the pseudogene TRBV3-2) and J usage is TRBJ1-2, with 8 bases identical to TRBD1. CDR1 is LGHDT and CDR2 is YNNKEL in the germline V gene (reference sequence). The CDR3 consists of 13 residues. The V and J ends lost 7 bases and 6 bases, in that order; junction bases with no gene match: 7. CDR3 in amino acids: CASTHPGGHGYTF. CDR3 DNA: TGTGCCAGCACCCACCCAGGGGGCCATGGCTACACCTTC.

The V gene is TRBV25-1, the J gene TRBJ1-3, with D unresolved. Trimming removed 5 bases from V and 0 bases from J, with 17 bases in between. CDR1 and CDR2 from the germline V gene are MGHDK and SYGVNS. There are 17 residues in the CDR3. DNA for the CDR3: TGTGCCAGCAGTCCCCAAGGACTGAGACTCTCTGGAAACACCATATATTTT. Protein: CASSPQGLRLSGNTIYF.